These 30 T cell receptor beta chains came from one sample sequenced in a study of blood T cells in healthy people across ages. Next came a second PCR, run for about 7 to 12 cycles, which used a sample-barcoded 5' primer along with a J-beta primer mix. Each CDR3 protein gets one entry after TCRdb re-called the 5' RACE reads with MiXCR. The data hold 1.8 million or so distinct CDR3 sequences, with 35% to 50% observed a single time. Sequencing was done on a sample of blood. The receptors come from a human donor in good health.

The V call is TRBV20-1, the J call TRBJ1-1; D is unresolved. Germline CDR1 DFQATT, CDR2 SNEGSKA (reference sequence). Between the trimmed V and J ends, which lost 6 bases and 1 base, there was a span of 15 bases. The CDR3 is 14 residues long. CDR3 in DNA: TGCAGTGCCGAAATAATGGTTAAGAACACTGAAGCTTTCTTT. It translates to CSAEIMVKNTEAFF.

The chain links TRBV2 to TRBJ1-2, with 9 bases matching TRBD1. V dropped 7 bases and J dropped 2; count of bases not matched to a gene: 5. The length of the CDR3 is 14 residues. Germline V gene lookup returns CDR1 SNHLY and CDR2 FYNNEI. CDR3 residues: CASIQDRGNYGYTF. Here the CDR3 DNA reads TGTGCCAGCATCCAGGACAGGGGAAACTATGGCTACACCTTC.

In this sample, this clonotype turned up a few times. The V and J genes are TRBV7-3 and TRBJ2-1; D is perhaps TRBD2 (6 bases). The CDR3 contains 17 residues. With 5 bases removed from V and 6 bases from J, the gap between germline ends came to 23 bases. The germline V gene has CDR1 SGHTA and CDR2 FQGTGA. The CDR3 sequence is CASSPNPSGVGSNEQFF. Written as DNA, the CDR3 is TGTGCCAGCAGCCCGAATCCGTCGGGGGTAGGGTCCAATGAGCAGTTCTTC.

This clonotype came up a few times. J is TRBJ1-1 and V is TRBV6-5, with 7 nucleotides matching TRBD1. The CDR3 is 19 amino acids. V was pared by 4 bases and J by 0 bases, with 17 bases of the junction left unmatched. Germline values: CDR1 MNHEY, CDR2 SVGAGI. CDR3 sequence: CASSLRRQGKGTMNTEAFF. CDR3 in DNA: TGTGCCAGCAGTTTGAGGAGACAGGGAAAGGGAACCATGAACACTGAAGCTTTCTTT.

This clonotype was recorded at least ten times. The rearrangement links TRBV7-2 to TRBJ2-7, with TRBD1 as a possible D gene (5 bases). Trimming removed 2 bases from V and 0 bases from J, with 11 bases in between. Per the germline V gene, CDR1 is SGHTA and CDR2 is FQGNSA. CDR3 length: 15 residues. CDR3 nucleotides: TGTGCCAGCAGCTTATCGCGACAGCCCTCCTACGAGCAGTACTTC. The encoded protein is CASSLSRQPSYEQYF.

The chain couples TRBV5-1 to TRBJ2-3, with D possibly called TRBD1 or TRBD2 (5 bases each). This CDR3 contains 14 residues. CDR1 is SGHRS and CDR2 is YFSETQ in the germline V gene. Trimming stripped 3 bases from V and 5 bases from J, with 13 bases between. CDR3 sequence: CASSSGPAVDTQYF. The CDR3 nucleotides read TGCGCCAGCAGCTCGGGACCGGCAGTAGATACGCAGTATTTT.

The chain couples TRBV20-1 to TRBJ2-1; no firm D call. The CDR3 sequence is 16 residues long. V dropped 2 bases and J dropped 2 bases, with 16 bases sitting between them. CDR1 is DFQATT and CDR2 is SNEGSKA in the germline V gene (reference sequence). The CDR3 DNA follows: TGCAGTGCTAGATCGGCGAACTCCCATGCCTACAATGAGCAGTTCTTC. It specifies CSARSANSHAYNEQFF.

Comments on this clonotype: Germline is not matched at one junction end, which may reflect a read error. The rearrangement uses TRBV7-2 and TRBJ1-4, with 7 bases identical to TRBD1. This CDR3 contains 16 residues. In germline, CDR1 is SGHTA, CDR2 FQGNSA. The CDR3 sequence: CASSFRQGATNEKRFF. The CDR3 coding sequence is TGTGCCAGCAGCTTCCGACAGGGCGCAACTAATGAAAAACGGTTTTTT.

V gene TRBV30 combines with J gene TRBJ2-3; 7 bases are a match to TRBD1. Trimming removed 8 bases from V and 0 bases from J; junction bases left unmatched: 2. Germline CDR1 and CDR2: GTSNPN and SVGIG (reference sequence). There are 12 residues in the CDR3. For the CDR3, the DNA is TGTGCCGGGACAGCTAGCACAGATACGCAGTATTTT. As protein: CAGTASTDTQYF.

The chain couples TRBV6-2 or TRBV6-3 to TRBJ2-1; 9 bases are a match to TRBD2. Germline V gene sequence: CDR1 MNHEY, CDR2 SVGEGT. Losses at the gene ends were 6 bases for V and 5 bases for J; bases not matched to a gene: 8. The CDR3 sequence is 15 residues long. The CDR3 DNA reads as TGTGCCAGCAGAGGTCTGCGGGGGGGCCACAATGAGCAGTTCTTC. It translates to CASRGLRGGHNEQFF.

V gene TRBV5-6 combines with J gene TRBJ2-1; D is ambiguous. Germline loops: CDR1 SGHDT, CDR2 YYEEEE. The CDR3 is 12 residues long. The V end was cut by 2 bases, the J end by 13 bases, with 13 bases between. The CDR3 DNA reads TGTGCCAGCAGCTTATCTCATGGTCTCCAGTTCTTC. It yields the protein CASSLSHGLQFF.

In this sample, this clonotype turned up a few times. The chain carries TRBV12-3 or TRBV12-4 and TRBJ2-5; 12 bases are a match to TRBD2. With 1 base clipped from V and 5 bases from J, the junction kept 8 bases outside the gene matches. The CDR3 consists of 17 residues. The CDR3 region has the DNA TGTGCCAGCAGTTTAGGAGCTAGCGGGAGGGCCGATGAGACCCAGTACTTC. Encoded protein: CASSLGASGRADETQYF.

The J gene is TRBJ2-1, the V gene TRBV24-1; 8 nucleotides match TRBD1. Germline trimming cut 3 bases from V and 0 bases from J; bases unmatched to any gene: 3. The CDR3 has 16 residues. Germline V lookup: CDR1 KGHDR, CDR2 SFDVKD. The CDR3 DNA reads as TGTGCCACCAGTGATCCCACAGGGGGCTCCTACAATGAGCAGTTCTTC. Translated: CATSDPTGGSYNEQFF.

The CDR3 DNA reads TGTGCCAGCATGCAAGAATACAATGAGCAGTTCTTC. This sequence encodes CASMQEYNEQFF. The rearrangement joins TRBV2 to TRBJ2-1; D call uncertain. Trimming took off 7 bases at V and 4 bases at J, with 8 bases between the two ends. Germline V gene data show CDR1 as SNHLY and CDR2 as FYNNEI. CDR3 length equals 12 residues.

The chain has TRBV6-6 and TRBJ1-1, with a possible D match to TRBD1 (5 bases). Germline CDR1 is MNHNY and CDR2 is SVGAGI (reference sequence). V was clipped by 2 bases and J by 4 bases, with 14 bases between them. The CDR3 covers 15 residues. The CDR3: CASSYGGDLSTEAFF. The DNA of the CDR3 is TGTGCCAGCAGTTACGGGGGGGATTTGAGCACTGAAGCTTTCTTT.

The chain has TRBV7-2 and TRBJ1-2, with a tentative D call TRBD1 (6 bases). CDR1 and CDR2 from the germline V gene are SGHTA and FQGNSA. This CDR3 spans 15 amino acids. V was clipped by 2 bases and J by 5 bases, with 15 bases between them. The CDR3 here is CASSLSGEGGYGYTF. The CDR3 DNA sequence: TGTGCCAGCAGCTTATCAGGGGAAGGAGGATATGGCTACACCTTC.

As to this clonotype: Compared with germline, one end of the junction differs, possibly owing to a read error. The chain joins TRBV6-5 to TRBJ2-3; 8 positions agree with TRBD1. The germline CDR1 and CDR2 sequences are MNHEY and SVGAGI. This CDR3 comprises 15 residues. The CDR3 DNA follows: TGTGCCGGCAGTAGGACAGGGAGGCGACAAGATACGCAGTATTTT. Translated, it gives CAGSRTGRRQDTQYF.

This clonotype was observed a few times. This chain joins TRBV5-6 and TRBJ1-2; maybe TRBD1 (5 bases). Germline CDR1 is SGHDT and CDR2 is YYEEEE. The ends were cut back, 2 bases at V and 3 bases at J, with 11 bases in the middle. The CDR3 has 14 residues. CDR3 residues: CASSFLAGDYGYTF. CDR3 DNA: TGTGCCAGCAGCTTTCTTGCGGGGGACTATGGCTACACCTTC.

This clonotype came up a few times. V usage is TRBV7-3 and J usage is TRBJ2-3, with 13 bases aligning to TRBD2. CDR1 is SGHTA, CDR2 FQGTGA, per germline. The V and J ends lost 5 bases and 14 bases, in that order; junction bases with no gene match: 10. This CDR3 contains 14 residues. The CDR3 here is CASSQGTSGTMAYF. Written as DNA, the CDR3 is TGTGCCAGCAGCCAAGGGACTAGCGGGACTATGGCGTATTTT.

The chain couples TRBV9 to TRBJ1-2; weak D call: TRBD1 (5 bases). V shed 4 bases and J shed 7 bases, with 14 bases lying between them. In germline, CDR1 is SGDLS, CDR2 YYNGEE. The CDR3 covers 13 residues. CDR3 nucleotides: TGTGCCAGCAGCCCATCGGGGGAGGGTGGCTACACCTTC. This encodes CASSPSGEGGYTF.

The chain employs TRBV4-1 and TRBJ2-4, with D perhaps TRBD1 (5 bases). The J call may be in error: the DNA end matches TRBJ2-7 better. This CDR3 comprises 15 residues. From germline, CDR1 is MGHRA and CDR2 YSYEKL. The CDR3: CASSQGGAVTYEQYF. CDR3 DNA sequence: TGCGCCAGCAGCCAAGGTGGGGCAGTTACCTACGAGCAGTACTTC.

This sequence joins TRBV28 and TRBJ1-3; perhaps TRBD1 as D (6 bases). From germline, CDR1 is MDHEN and CDR2 SYDVKM. The CDR3 runs 16 residues. V was cut by 5 bases and J by 4 bases, with 18 bases left in between. CDR3 amino acids: CASSPAGGGVGNTIYF. The CDR3 bases are TGTGCCAGCAGTCCCGCAGGAGGGGGTGTAGGAAACACCATATATTTT.

This clonotype was observed many times. This rearrangement joins TRBV12-3 or TRBV12-4 to TRBJ2-5; no reliable D call. The DNA end is a closer match to TRBJ2-7, so the J assignment may be wrong. This CDR3 comprises 13 residues. The CDR3 sequence: CASSLSLAYEQYF. The CDR3 nucleotides read TGTGCCAGCAGTTTGTCCCTGGCATACGAGCAGTACTTC.

The genes are TRBV7-6 and TRBJ2-7, with 15 bases aligning to TRBD2. Trimming took 1 base from V and 2 from J; bases not matched to a gene: 6. The CDR3 consists of 18 residues. The germline V gene has CDR1 SGHVS and CDR2 FNYEAQ. The CDR3 spells CASSLGGTSGGQTYEQYF. Written as DNA, the CDR3 is TGTGCCAGCAGCTTAGGGGGGACTAGCGGGGGGCAAACCTACGAGCAGTACTTC.

The chain couples TRBV5-1 to TRBJ1-2; 9 positions match TRBD1. There are 15 residues in the CDR3. Germline CDR1 and CDR2: SGHRS and YFSETQ. The J segment lost 10 bases and the V segment lost 3 bases, leaving 13 bases of the junction unmatched. As DNA, the CDR3 is TGCGCCAGCAGCTCCCACCACACAGGGGGCGGGGACTACACCTTC. The encoded protein is CASSSHHTGGGDYTF. The whole variable domain, filled in from reference TRBV5-1 and TRBJ1-2, reads KAGVTQTPRYLIKTRGQQVTLSCSPISGHRSVSWYQQTPGQGLQFLFEYFSETQRNKGNFPGRFSGRQFSNSRSEMNVSTLELGDSALYLCASSSHHTGGGDYTFGSGTRLTVV.

This clonotype has just a few counts. The J gene is TRBJ2-7, the V gene TRBV6-5, with 14 bases fitting TRBD2. CDR3 size: 16 residues. Looked up from germline, CDR1 is MNHEY and CDR2 is SVGAGI. J was trimmed by 3 bases and V by 5 bases; bases with no gene match: 6. The CDR3 reads CASSRTSGGRSYEQYF. The CDR3 nucleotides are TGTGCCAGCAGTAGGACTAGCGGGGGGCGAAGCTACGAGCAGTACTTC.

In this sample, this clonotype turned up a few times. The V call is TRBV11-2, the J call TRBJ2-5; the D is unclear. The CDR3 covers 15 residues. V gave up 2 bases and J gave up 1 base, with 11 bases separating them. Germline V gene data show CDR1 as SGHAT and CDR2 as FQNNGV. CDR3 region: CASSLTKTFQETQYF. The CDR3, as DNA: TGTGCCAGCAGCTTAACCAAGACTTTCCAAGAGACCCAGTACTTC. Variable domain in full (rest from reference TRBV11-2 and TRBJ2-5): EAGVAQSPRYKIIEKRQSVAFWCNPISGHATLYWYQQILGQGPKLLIQFQNNGVVDDSQLPKDRFSAERLKGVDSTLKIQPAKLEDSAVYLCASSLTKTFQETQYFGPGTRLLVL.

This chain joins TRBV11-2 and TRBJ2-3; weak D call: TRBD1 (7 bases). Germline V gene data show CDR1 as SGHAT and CDR2 as FQNNGV. The CDR3 is 16 residues long. The germline V and J ends were trimmed by 6 bases and 3 bases, with 19 bases remaining between them. The CDR3: CASRHPQGGTTDTQYF. In DNA form, the CDR3 reads TGTGCCAGCAGACACCCTCAGGGGGGCACGACAGATACGCAGTATTTT.

The J gene is TRBJ2-5, the V gene TRBV7-2, with unresolved D. Trimming took off 0 bases at V and 5 bases at J, with 16 bases between the two ends. Germline CDR1 SGHTA, CDR2 FQGNSA. This CDR3 has 16 residues. The CDR3 sequence: CASSLALRQRVETQYF. The CDR3 DNA follows: TGTGCCAGCAGCTTAGCTCTCAGGCAACGCGTGGAGACCCAGTACTTC.

The chain carries TRBV4-3 and TRBJ2-2; D gene unclear. Germline lookup yields CDR1 LGHNA and CDR2 YSLEER. The CDR3 runs to 16 residues. Trimming stripped 0 bases from V and 5 bases from J, with 13 bases between. The chain's CDR3 is CASSQDQVAGTGELFF. In nucleotides, the CDR3 is TGCGCCAGCAGCCAAGATCAGGTCGCAGGTACCGGGGAGCTGTTTTTT.